This passage covers 31 T cell receptor beta chains from one sample sequenced in a study of cytomegalovirus exposure and HLA in healthy donors. Researchers ran the PCR with 60 Vbeta and 13 Jbeta primers. TCRdb's table, derived via immunoSEQ multiplex PCR, lists solely in-frame clones and lacks some. The table has about 120,000 clones, 77% seen once. The source material was PBMCs. All receptors derive from a male donor in good health and CMV-seropositive.

As to this clone: A junction end diverges from the germline sequence, so it may reflect a read error. The V and J genes are TRBV7-2 and TRBJ1-2; unclear D gene. This CDR3 spans 16 amino acids. The germline V gene encodes CDR1 SGHTA and CDR2 FQGNSA. CDR3 DNA sequence: TGTGTCAGCAGCCCTGATGAGTGGGGAGAATACTATGGCTACACCTTC. Residues: CVSSPDEWGEYYGYTF.

J is TRBJ1-3 and V is TRBV28; 7 bases line up with TRBD1. The J segment lost 0 bases and the V segment lost 7 bases, leaving 12 bases of the junction unmatched. CDR1 MDHEN and CDR2 SYDVKM come from the germline V gene. CDR3 length: 17 amino acids. CDR3 in DNA: TGTGCCAGCACTATGGCTGGGACAGCCAACTCTGGAAACACCATATATTTT. This gives the protein CASTMAGTANSGNTIYF.

The chain uses TRBV19 and TRBJ2-5, with a possible D match to TRBD1 (5 bases). V lost 4 bases and J lost 2, with 14 bases in between. The CDR3 is 15 amino acids. Germline lookup yields CDR1 LNHDA and CDR2 SQIVND (reference sequence). CDR3 sequence: CASSTIQENQETQYF. CDR3 DNA sequence: TGTGCCAGTAGTACTATACAGGAAAATCAAGAGACCCAGTACTTC. Variable domain in full (rest from reference TRBV19 and TRBJ2-5): DGGITQSPKYLFRKEGQNVTLSCEQNLNHDAMYWYRQDPGQGLRLIYYSQIVNDFQKGDIAEGYSVSREKKESFPLTVTSAQKNPTAFYLCASSTIQENQETQYFGPGTRLLVL.

This clone was observed a handful of times. The rearrangement links TRBV5-1 to TRBJ2-1; 8 bases match TRBD1. The CDR3 is 16 residues long. Germline lookup yields CDR1 SGHRS and CDR2 YFSETQ. V gave up 0 bases and J gave up 4 bases; unmatched junction bases: 6. The CDR3 spells CASSLAGTGGYNEQFF. The CDR3 DNA reads TGCGCCAGCAGCTTGGCCGGGACAGGAGGATACAATGAGCAGTTCTTC.

This clone was seen only once. The rearrangement links TRBV11-2 to TRBJ2-3, with 9 positions matching TRBD2. The trim removed 11 bases at V and 8 bases at J, leaving 5 bases unmatched. The CDR3 runs to 11 residues. Germline loops: CDR1 SGHAT, CDR2 FQNNGV. CDR3 protein: CAGTAGGTQYF. The CDR3 DNA sequence: TGTGCCGGGACAGCGGGGGGTACGCAGTATTTT.

The rearrangement joins TRBV30 to TRBJ1-2; perhaps TRBD1 as D (6 bases). Trimming pared 3 bases from V and 8 bases from J, leaving 16 bases between. CDR1 and CDR2 from the germline V gene are GTSNPN and SVGIG (reference sequence). This CDR3 is 13 amino acids long. The CDR3 region is CAWRRGQGFGYTF. In nucleotides, the CDR3 is TGTGCCTGGAGGAGGGGACAAGGCTTCGGCTACACCTTC.

This clone has just one count. V gene TRBV29-1 combines with J gene TRBJ2-1; TRBD2 aligns across 7 bases. CDR3 size: 12 residues. Germline V CDR1 and CDR2: SQVTM, ANQGSEA. V lost 6 bases to trimming and J lost 5 bases; unmatched junction nucleotides: 4. In nucleotides, the CDR3 is TGCAGCGTCGGACTAGGGAACAATGAGCAGTTCTTC. Protein sequence: CSVGLGNNEQFF.

The chain links TRBV19 to TRBJ1-1, with 7 nucleotides matching TRBD1. V lost 5 bases and J lost 3; bases outside the gene matches: 6. This CDR3 spans 14 amino acids. From germline, CDR1 is LNHDA and CDR2 SQIVND (reference sequence). Here the CDR3 reads CASSPQDRYTEAFF. DNA for the CDR3: TGTGCCAGTAGTCCCCAGGACAGGTACACTGAAGCTTTCTTT.

The chain recombines TRBV2 with TRBJ1-1; possible D gene TRBD1, 5 bases. This CDR3 has 14 residues. Deletions cut 4 bases from V and 5 bases from J, with 14 bases between. Germline V gene data show CDR1 as SNHLY and CDR2 as FYNNEI. CDR3 amino acids: CASSGQMGQTEAFF. CDR3 in DNA: TGTGCCAGCAGTGGGCAAATGGGGCAAACTGAAGCTTTCTTT.

The rearrangement uses TRBV28 and TRBJ1-5; TRBD1 is a possible D gene (6 bases). This CDR3 is 11 amino acids long. The V end lost 6 bases, the J end lost 6 bases, and 6 bases lay between the germline ends. Germline CDR1 reads MDHEN; CDR2 reads SYDVKM. CDR3 sequence reads: CASSRGQPQHF. Here the CDR3 DNA reads TGTGCCAGCAGCAGGGGTCAGCCCCAGCATTTT.

This rearrangement joins TRBV6-5 to TRBJ2-5; D uncertain. The CDR3 has 13 amino acids. V was clipped by 8 bases and J by 5 bases, with 15 bases between them. Germline CDR1 reads MNHEY; CDR2 reads SVGAGI. The CDR3: CASGGSNYETQYF. The DNA for the CDR3 is TGTGCCAGCGGCGGAAGTAATTATGAGACCCAGTACTTC.

This chain uses TRBV13 with TRBJ2-5, with D hard to call. The J call may be in error: the DNA end matches TRBJ2-7 better. CDR3 length equals 13 residues. Germline CDR1 is PRHDT and CDR2 is FYEKMQ (reference sequence). The CDR3 sequence is CASSLVGVNEQYF. CDR3 in DNA: TGTGCCAGCAGCTTAGTCGGAGTCAACGAGCAGTACTTC.

The table lists this clone with a few counts. A read error may produce the germline difference seen at one junction end. The chain has TRBV7-9 and TRBJ2-7, with 11 bases identical to TRBD2. CDR1 is SEHNR and CDR2 is FQNEAQ in the germline V gene (reference sequence). The CDR3 has 16 amino acids. This chain's CDR3 is CSSSIRLAGSSYEQYF. In DNA form, the CDR3 reads TGTTCCAGCAGCATCCGACTAGCGGGGAGCTCCTACGAGCAGTACTTC.

The chain carries TRBV6-1 and TRBJ2-3; D remains unclear. The CDR3 length is 12 residues. Germline values: CDR1 MNHNS, CDR2 SASEGT. The ends were cut back, 4 bases at V and 6 bases at J, with 8 bases in the middle. The DNA for the CDR3 is TGTGCCAGCAGTGGACTCCGGGATACGCAGTATTTT. This sequence encodes CASSGLRDTQYF.

This chain links TRBV9 with TRBJ2-5; 8 bases are a match to TRBD2. CDR1 SGDLS and CDR2 YYNGEE come from the germline V gene. CDR3 length: 16 residues. J gave up 3 bases and V 0 bases, and 7 bases lay outside the gene matches. CDR3 protein: CASSVDGGGVKETQYF. In nucleotides, the CDR3 is TGTGCCAGCAGCGTAGACGGGGGGGGAGTTAAAGAGACCCAGTACTTC.

The table lists this clone with a few counts. The V and J genes are TRBV7-9 and TRBJ2-7; D is ambiguous. Germline V gene sequence: CDR1 SEHNR, CDR2 FQNEAQ (reference sequence). This CDR3 region has 13 residues. With 5 bases removed from V and 2 bases from J, the gap between germline ends came to 10 bases. CDR3 nucleotide sequence: TGTGCCAGCAGCGACATGCCGCCCTACGAGCAGTACTTC. Its protein is CASSDMPPYEQYF. The full variable domain, in which reference TRBV7-9 and TRBJ2-7 provide the parts outside the CDR3, is DTGVSQNPRHKITKRGQNVTFRCDPISEHNRLYWYRQTLGQGPEFLTYFQNEAQLEKSRLLSDRFSAERPKGSFSTLEIQRTEQGDSAMYLCASSDMPPYEQYFGPGTRLTVT.

This sequence joins TRBV5-1 and TRBJ2-7; D possibly corresponds to TRBD1 (6 bases). Trimming took off 2 bases at V and 6 bases at J, with 15 bases between the two ends. Germline V gene sequence: CDR1 SGHRS, CDR2 YFSETQ. CDR3 length: 14 amino acids. CDR3 region: CASSFGRGLAEQYF. CDR3 coding DNA: TGCGCCAGCAGCTTTGGCAGGGGCCTCGCCGAGCAGTACTTC.

The chain has TRBV9 and TRBJ1-1, with D possibly matching TRBD1 (5 bases). This CDR3 contains 14 residues. Trimming stripped 3 bases from V and 5 bases from J, with 14 bases between. Germline loops: CDR1 SGDLS, CDR2 YYNGEE. CDR3 loop: CASSAIRGRTEAFF. The CDR3 DNA follows: TGTGCCAGCAGCGCCATAAGGGGTAGGACTGAAGCTTTCTTT.

This clone has more than one count but fewer than ten. This chain connects TRBV19 to TRBJ2-1, with D possibly being TRBD1 (5 bases). From germline, CDR1 is LNHDA and CDR2 SQIVND (reference sequence). This CDR3 region has 15 residues. Trimming left V 5 bases short and J 7 bases short, with 18 bases between. CDR3 coding DNA: TGTGCCAGTAGTCCAGGGTTGCCAGGGAATAATGAGCAGTTCTTC. Amino acids: CASSPGLPGNNEQFF.

The V gene is TRBV28, the J gene TRBJ2-3; D may be TRBD1 (5 bases). V was clipped by 4 bases and J by 1 base, with 12 bases between them. Looked up from germline, CDR1 is MDHEN and CDR2 is SYDVKM. The CDR3 has 15 residues. CDR3 sequence reads: CASSYEGEGTDTQYF. The CDR3, as DNA: TGTGCCAGCAGTTACGAAGGGGAAGGCACAGATACGCAGTATTTT.

This clone has a single count. The chain has TRBV19 and TRBJ2-6; the D gene is possibly TRBD2 (7 bases). Trimming cost V 9 bases and J 0 bases, with 15 bases left between them. Germline values: CDR1 LNHDA, CDR2 SQIVND (reference sequence). The CDR3 totals 16 residues. The CDR3 reads CASEGGRSSGANVLTF. The CDR3 DNA sequence: TGTGCCAGCGAGGGGGGGCGAAGCTCTGGGGCCAACGTCCTGACTTTC.

In its sample, this clone was seen a few times. V is TRBV18 and J is TRBJ2-3, with D possibly TRBD1 on 5 matching bases. Trimming took off 6 bases at V and 0 bases at J, with 19 bases between the two ends. The CDR3 runs to 17 residues. Per germline, CDR1 KGHSH and CDR2 LQKENI. The CDR3 region has the DNA TGTGCCAGCTCCCTTCCCCTGGGGAAGGGGAGCACAGATACGCAGTATTTT. This codes for CASSLPLGKGSTDTQYF.

The V call is TRBV6-5, the J call TRBJ1-5; D is ambiguous. Per the germline V gene, CDR1 is MNHEY and CDR2 is SVGAGI. CDR3 length equals 15 residues. The germline V and J ends were trimmed by 5 bases and 4 bases, with 15 bases remaining between them. CDR3: CASSLRLEENQPQHF. CDR3 nucleotides: TGTGCCAGCAGTCTGCGGCTGGAAGAAAATCAGCCCCAGCATTTT.

The chain carries TRBV6-5 and TRBJ2-3; TRBD1 matches at 7 bases. This CDR3 is 14 amino acids long. Trimming removed 6 bases from V and 8 bases from J; junction bases left unmatched: 11. CDR1 is MNHEY and CDR2 is SVGAGI in the germline V gene. Written as DNA, the CDR3 is TGTGCCAGCAGCTCCCTCGGGACAGCAGTTACGCAGTATTTT. Residues: CASSSLGTAVTQYF.

The rearrangement links TRBV10-3 to TRBJ2-7; weak D call: TRBD2 (6 bases). The CDR3 sequence is 15 residues long. CDR1 is ENHRY, CDR2 SYGVKD, per germline. Trimming pared 5 bases from V and 2 bases from J, leaving 16 bases between. The CDR3 nucleotides are TGTGCCATCAGTCAGGTCGGGAGTACGACCTACGAGCAGTACTTC. It translates to CAISQVGSTTYEQYF.

The gene calls are TRBV2 and TRBJ2-1; 8 nucleotides line up with TRBD2. V lost 11 bases to trimming and J lost 4 bases; unmatched junction nucleotides: 4. Germline V gives CDR1 SNHLY, CDR2 FYNNEI. This CDR3 is 12 amino acids long. The CDR3 nucleotides read TGTGCCTGTGAGCGGGAGTACAATGAGCAGTTCTTC. Translating it yields CACEREYNEQFF.

The chain has TRBV9 and TRBJ2-1, with 8 bases lining up with TRBD2. V lost 0 bases to trimming and J lost 4 bases; unmatched junction nucleotides: 6. CDR1 and CDR2 from the germline V gene are SGDLS and YYNGEE. The CDR3 consists of 16 residues. The CDR3 DNA is TGTGCCAGCAGCGTAGCTGTCGGGGGGGCGTACAATGAGCAGTTCTTC. It yields the protein CASSVAVGGAYNEQFF.

The chain is built from TRBV4-2 and TRBJ2-1; 10 bases are shared with TRBD2. The germline CDR1 and CDR2 sequences are LGHNA and YNFKEQ. Germline trimming cut 2 bases from V and 7 bases from J; bases unmatched to any gene: 8. The CDR3 totals 16 residues. CDR3 DNA sequence: TGTGCCAGCAGCCAACAAGCGGGGGGGCTTATGAATGAGCAGTTCTTC. Encoded protein: CASSQQAGGLMNEQFF.

The chain is built from TRBV5-5 and TRBJ2-1; 12 bases match TRBD2. Germline loops: CDR1 SGHKS, CDR2 YYEKEE (reference sequence). This CDR3 contains 19 residues. V dropped 0 bases and J dropped 0; count of bases not matched to a gene: 7. The CDR3 protein is CASSLVGSSGRDSYNEQFF. In DNA form, the CDR3 reads TGTGCCAGCAGCTTGGTGGGATCTAGCGGGAGGGACTCCTACAATGAGCAGTTCTTC. The entire variable domain, with the rest obtained from reference TRBV5-5 and TRBJ2-1, is as follows: DAGVTQSPTHLIKTRGQQVTLRCSPISGHKSVSWYQQVLGQGPQFIFQYYEKEERGRGNFPDRFSARQFPNYSSELNVNALLLGDSALYLCASSLVGSSGRDSYNEQFFGPGTRLTVL.

This clone was counted between two and nine times. The V call is TRBV6-5, the J call TRBJ2-1; 7 positions agree with TRBD2. J gave up 7 bases and V 8 bases, and 11 bases lay outside the gene matches. This CDR3 contains 14 residues. CDR1 and CDR2 (germline): MNHEY, SVGAGI. The CDR3 spells CASHQGEGINEQFF. The CDR3 bases are TGTGCCAGCCACCAAGGGGAGGGAATAAATGAGCAGTTCTTC.

The chain couples TRBV5-8 to TRBJ2-3; TRBD1 is a possible D gene (6 bases). The CDR3 contains 17 residues. CDR1 and CDR2 (germline): SGHTS, YDEGEE. Trimming took off 4 bases at V and 5 bases at J, with 23 bases between the two ends. DNA for the CDR3: TGTGCCAGCAGCAGCAATACAGGGTCGGCGGCAAAAGATACGCAGTATTTT. Residues: CASSSNTGSAAKDTQYF.